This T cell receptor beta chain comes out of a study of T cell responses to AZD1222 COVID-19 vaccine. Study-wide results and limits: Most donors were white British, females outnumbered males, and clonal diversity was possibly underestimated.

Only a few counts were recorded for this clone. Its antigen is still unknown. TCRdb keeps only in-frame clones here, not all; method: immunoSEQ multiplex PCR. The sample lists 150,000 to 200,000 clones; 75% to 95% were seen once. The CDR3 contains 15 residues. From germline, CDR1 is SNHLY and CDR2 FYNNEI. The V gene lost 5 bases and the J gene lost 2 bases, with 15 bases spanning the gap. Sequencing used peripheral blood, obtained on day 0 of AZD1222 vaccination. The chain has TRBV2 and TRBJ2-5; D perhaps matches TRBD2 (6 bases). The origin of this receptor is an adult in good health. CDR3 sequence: CASSSTRGEQETQYF. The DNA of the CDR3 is TGTGCCAGCAGTTCGACTAGAGGAGAACAAGAGACCCAGTACTTC.